This T cell receptor (beta chain) was captured in a study of cytomegalovirus exposure and HLA in healthy donors. General observations from the study: In all likelihood, a cluster of highly shared sequence variants was a sequencing artifact.

Comment on this clone: No antigen is known for it.

The PCR had 60 Vbeta and 13 Jbeta primers. Using immunoSEQ multiplex PCR, the repertoire was profiled, and TCRdb retains in-frame clones only, with some absent. Here the sample spans about 120,000 clones, 60% to 85% being singletons. Germline V gene sequence: CDR1 SGHKS, CDR2 YYEKEE (reference sequence). This CDR3 is built from 18 residues. J gave up 0 bases and V 0 bases, and 5 bases lay outside the gene matches. The chain links TRBV5-5 to TRBJ2-7; TRBD2 matches at 14 bases. The sample consisted of PBMCs. This clonotype originated in a woman under 30 in good health and CMV-seronegative. The CDR3 reads CASSLVPGTSGSSYEQYF. The CDR3 nucleotides read TGTGCCAGCAGCTTGGTGCCCGGGACTAGCGGGAGCTCCTACGAGCAGTACTTC.